These T cell receptor beta chains were read from a single sample in a study of blood T cell repertoires in COVID-19. Clones were sequenced by immunoSEQ multiplex PCR, and TCRdb holds only the in-frame ones, with some missing. The sample contains 110,000 or so clones, around 80% of which appear only once. The source material was peripheral blood. The source is a human donor in a cohort sampled during active or convalescent COVID-19. CDR3s include the opening cysteine and the closing phenylalanine or tryptophan.

TRBV6-2/TRBV6-3	17	CASSSRSLLSTNEKLFF
TRBV30	14	CAWSMTGGIYGYTF
TRBV5-4	14	CASSLGIGTDEQFF
TRBV7-9	15	CASSKLAGGRDTQYF
TRBV13	15	CASSLGLEGWVEAFF
TRBV19	14	CASRNERPMNEQFF
TRBV14	13	CASSQKSNYGCTF
TRBV7-9	16	CASSEDRGRLNTEAFF
TRBV7-8	13	CASSLYQDTEAFF
TRBV19	14	CASIQGAGYNEQFF
TRBV6-2/TRBV6-3	17	CASSYPGTGGFNQPQHF
TRBV6-2/TRBV6-3	15	CASSYTGLALYEQYF
TRBV5-4	16	CASSRNDRSFSYEQYF
TRBV7-2	15	CASSLNTRYPETQYF
TRBV7-3	13	CASSTGQVDEQFF
TRBV27	16	CASSPSLAELYNEQFF
TRBV6-6	16	CASTLTAGTRGGELFF
TRBV14	16	CASSQETTRAAETQYF
TRBV6-6	15	CASSQSGGINNEQFF
TRBV15	15	CATSRGLDNSYGYTF
TRBV19	15	CASSGDRAYQETQYF
TRBV29-1	15	CSVYLPGQVEETQYF
TRBV28	13	CASSSGRTGELFF
TRBV4-2	14	CASSQPDRRTEAFF
TRBV6-5	15	CASSPDRTRYTEAFF
TRBV5-8	15	CASSNTWGGYNEQFF
TRBV29-1	14	CSVREWTVGSGYTF
TRBV9	17	CASSVDSGLPSLQTQYF
TRBV9	15	CASSSNRGPNYGYTF
TRBV6-5	13	CANEDRVSNIQYF
TRBV20-1	15	CSASWDRGRTTEAFF
TRBV6-6	11	CASKGEYGYTF
TRBV13	14	CASSPDTLNTEAFF
TRBV7-3	15	CASSLTRGVTDTQYF
TRBV5-1	14	CASRLGTASNEQYF
TRBV7-2	15	CASSLTSSSYNEQFF
TRBV5-6	17	CASSLEVAGGSYNEQFF
TRBV4-3	13	CASSQELKNGQFF
TRBV6-2/TRBV6-3	14	CASSYSNRGSEQFF
TRBV7-2	16	CASSPKGGWAKNIQYF
TRBV6-5	14	CASRSGGAPDTQYF
TRBV11-2	15	CASSLGYANTGELFF
TRBV7-9	15	CASSLGDRGREKLFF
TRBV4-2	13	CASSQEAGYEQYF
TRBV19	18	CASSLLPGPGGSGNTIYF
TRBV27	17	CASSPRGRALSGNTIYF
TRBV6-2/TRBV6-3	14	CASSWTRQGASYTF
TRBV4-2	13	CASSQDLNREQFF
TRBV7-9	16	CASSPGQGERNSPLHF
TRBV19	16	CASSTLPGTAINIQYF
TRBV19	13	CASRGQNNQPQHF
TRBV5-1	15	CASSLAGTLQETQYF
TRBV5-4	15	CASSLNGQLNTEAFF
TRBV5-4	13	CASKRGFTDTQYF
TRBV6-2/TRBV6-3	14	CASTPRDWAATLHF
TRBV10-3	15	CAISDRDRENSPLHF
TRBV19	15	CASNPSDSSNQPQHF
TRBV7-2	15	CASSPTGGSLYEQYF
TRBV7-9	15	CASSFWAGIYNEQFF